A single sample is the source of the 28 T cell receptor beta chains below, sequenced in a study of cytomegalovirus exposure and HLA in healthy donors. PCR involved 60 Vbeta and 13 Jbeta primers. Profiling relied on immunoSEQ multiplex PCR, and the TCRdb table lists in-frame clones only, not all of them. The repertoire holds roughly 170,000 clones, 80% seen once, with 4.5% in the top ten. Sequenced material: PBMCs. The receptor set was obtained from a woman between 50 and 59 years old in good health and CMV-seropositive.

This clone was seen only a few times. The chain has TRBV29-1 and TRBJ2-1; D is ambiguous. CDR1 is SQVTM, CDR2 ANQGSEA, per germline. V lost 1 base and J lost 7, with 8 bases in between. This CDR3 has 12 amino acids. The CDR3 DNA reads TGCAGCGTTGAAGCGACTGTTAATGAGCAGTTCTTC. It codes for CSVEATVNEQFF.

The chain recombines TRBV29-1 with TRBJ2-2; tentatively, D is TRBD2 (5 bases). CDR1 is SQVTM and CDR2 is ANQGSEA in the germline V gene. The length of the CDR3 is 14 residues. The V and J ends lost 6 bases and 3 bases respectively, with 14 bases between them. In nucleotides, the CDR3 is TGCAGCGTGATAGTGTTTAGCGACACCGGGGAGCTGTTTTTT. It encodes CSVIVFSDTGELFF.

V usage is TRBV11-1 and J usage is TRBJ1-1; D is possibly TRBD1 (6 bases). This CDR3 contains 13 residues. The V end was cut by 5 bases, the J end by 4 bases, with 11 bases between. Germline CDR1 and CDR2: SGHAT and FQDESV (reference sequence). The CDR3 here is CASSAAGVTEAFF. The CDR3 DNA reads TGTGCCAGCAGCGCTGCAGGGGTCACTGAAGCTTTCTTT.

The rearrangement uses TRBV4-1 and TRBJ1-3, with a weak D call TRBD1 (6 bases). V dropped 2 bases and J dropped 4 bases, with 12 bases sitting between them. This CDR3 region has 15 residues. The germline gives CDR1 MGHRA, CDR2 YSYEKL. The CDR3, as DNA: TGCGCCAGCAGCCAAACAAGGACAGCCGGAAACACCATATATTTT. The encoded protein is CASSQTRTAGNTIYF.

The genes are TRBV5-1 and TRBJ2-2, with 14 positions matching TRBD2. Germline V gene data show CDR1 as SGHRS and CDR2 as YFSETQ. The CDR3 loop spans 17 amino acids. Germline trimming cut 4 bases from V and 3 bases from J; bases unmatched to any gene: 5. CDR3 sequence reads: CASSVGLAGDYTGELFF. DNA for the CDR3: TGCGCCAGCAGCGTGGGACTAGCGGGGGATTACACCGGGGAGCTGTTTTTT.

Here the CDR3 DNA reads TGTGCCAGCAGTGAAAGCGGGCGAAATGAGCAGTTCTTC. Amino acids: CASSESGRNEQFF. This chain connects TRBV6-1 to TRBJ2-1; TRBD2 might be the D (6 bases). Germline CDR1 is MNHNS and CDR2 is SASEGT. The CDR3 is made up of 13 amino acids. V lost 2 bases to trimming and J lost 7 bases, with 9 bases between them.

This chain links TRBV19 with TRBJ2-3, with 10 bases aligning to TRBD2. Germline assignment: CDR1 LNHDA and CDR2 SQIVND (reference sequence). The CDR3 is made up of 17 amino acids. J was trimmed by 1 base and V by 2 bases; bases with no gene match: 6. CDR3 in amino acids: CASSIFLTSGGTDTQYF. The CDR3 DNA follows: TGTGCCAGTAGTATATTTCTCACTAGCGGGGGCACAGATACGCAGTATTTT.

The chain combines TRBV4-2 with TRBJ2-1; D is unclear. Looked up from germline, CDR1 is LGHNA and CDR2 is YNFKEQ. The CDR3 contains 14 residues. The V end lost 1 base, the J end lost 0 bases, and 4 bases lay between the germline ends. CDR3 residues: CASSQGGSYNEQFF. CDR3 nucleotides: TGTGCCAGCAGCCAAGGAGGCTCCTACAATGAGCAGTTCTTC.

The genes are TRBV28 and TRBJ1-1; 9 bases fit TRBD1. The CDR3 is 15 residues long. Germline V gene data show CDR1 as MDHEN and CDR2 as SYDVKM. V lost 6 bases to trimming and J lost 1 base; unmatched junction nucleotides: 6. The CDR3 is CASRIRQGGNTEAFF. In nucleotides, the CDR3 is TGTGCCAGCAGGATTCGACAGGGGGGGAACACTGAAGCTTTCTTT.

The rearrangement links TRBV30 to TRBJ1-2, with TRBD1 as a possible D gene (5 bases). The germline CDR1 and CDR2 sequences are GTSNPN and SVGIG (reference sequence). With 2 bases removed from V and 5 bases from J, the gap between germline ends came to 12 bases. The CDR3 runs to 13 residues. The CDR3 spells CAWSRQLLYGYTF. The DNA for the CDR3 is TGTGCCTGGAGTCGACAGCTTCTATATGGCTACACCTTC.

The CDR3 bases are TGTGCCAGCAGTTTGGGTACGGGGGTTCTGCTCGACACTGAAGCTTTCTTT. Translation gives CASSLGTGVLLDTEAFF. The chain uses TRBV28 and TRBJ1-1; TRBD1 might be the D (5 bases). The CDR3 runs 17 residues. Trimming cost V 3 bases and J 3 bases, with 20 bases left between them. Germline V gene sequence: CDR1 MDHEN, CDR2 SYDVKM.

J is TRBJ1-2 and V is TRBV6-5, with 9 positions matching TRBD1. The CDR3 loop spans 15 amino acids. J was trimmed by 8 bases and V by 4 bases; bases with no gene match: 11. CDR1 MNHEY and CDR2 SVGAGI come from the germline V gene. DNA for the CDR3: TGTGCCAGCAGTTTCGCTGGACAGGGGACTAAGGGCTACACCTTC. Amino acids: CASSFAGQGTKGYTF.

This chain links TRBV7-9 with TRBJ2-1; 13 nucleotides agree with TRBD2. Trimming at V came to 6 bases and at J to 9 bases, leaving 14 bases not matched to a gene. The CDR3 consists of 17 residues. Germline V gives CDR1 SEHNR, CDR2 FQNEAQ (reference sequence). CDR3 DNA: TGTGCCAGCAGTTTAAAAGGGTCGGGACTAGCGGGGAGTGAGCAGTTCTTC. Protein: CASSLKGSGLAGSEQFF.

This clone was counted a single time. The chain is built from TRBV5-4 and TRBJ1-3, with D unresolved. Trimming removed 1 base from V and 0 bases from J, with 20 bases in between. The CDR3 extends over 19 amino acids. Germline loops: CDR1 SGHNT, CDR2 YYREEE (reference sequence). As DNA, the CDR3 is TGTGCCAGCAGCTTGACTCCTTTTGCAGGCTCGACCTCTGGAAACACCATATATTTT. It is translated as CASSLTPFAGSTSGNTIYF.

This CDR3 is CASIPGLDSADTQYF. DNA of the CDR3: TGTGCCAGCATTCCGGGACTAGATTCCGCAGATACGCAGTATTTT. The V and J genes are TRBV2 and TRBJ2-3; 8 bases agree with TRBD2. V lost 7 bases and J lost 4; bases outside the gene matches: 10. The length of the CDR3 is 15 residues. Germline loops: CDR1 SNHLY, CDR2 FYNNEI.

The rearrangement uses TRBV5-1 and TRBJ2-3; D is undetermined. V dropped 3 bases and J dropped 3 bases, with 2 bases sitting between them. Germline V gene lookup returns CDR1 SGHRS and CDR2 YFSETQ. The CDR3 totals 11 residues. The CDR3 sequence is CASSSTDTQYF. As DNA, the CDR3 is TGCGCCAGCAGCTCTACAGATACGCAGTATTTT.

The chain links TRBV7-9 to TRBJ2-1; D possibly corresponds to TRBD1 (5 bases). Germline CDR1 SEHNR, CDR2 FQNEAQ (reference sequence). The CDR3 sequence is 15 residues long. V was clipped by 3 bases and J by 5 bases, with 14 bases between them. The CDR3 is CASSLGRAGHNEQFF. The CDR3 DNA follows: TGTGCCAGCAGCTTGGGTAGGGCAGGGCACAATGAGCAGTTCTTC. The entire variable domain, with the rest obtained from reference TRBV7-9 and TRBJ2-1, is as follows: DTGVSQNPRHKITKRGQNVTFRCDPISEHNRLYWYRQTLGQGPEFLTYFQNEAQLEKSRLLSDRFSAERPKGSFSTLEIQRTEQGDSAMYLCASSLGRAGHNEQFFGPGTRLTVL.

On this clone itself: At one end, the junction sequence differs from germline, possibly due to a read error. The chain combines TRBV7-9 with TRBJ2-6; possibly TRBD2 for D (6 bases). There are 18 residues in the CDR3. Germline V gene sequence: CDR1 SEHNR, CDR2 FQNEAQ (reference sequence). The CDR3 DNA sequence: TGTTCCAGCAGTCTTCCTGGGGGGAGGTGGGCCGGGGCCAACGTCCTGACTTTC. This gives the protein CSSSLPGGRWAGANVLTF.

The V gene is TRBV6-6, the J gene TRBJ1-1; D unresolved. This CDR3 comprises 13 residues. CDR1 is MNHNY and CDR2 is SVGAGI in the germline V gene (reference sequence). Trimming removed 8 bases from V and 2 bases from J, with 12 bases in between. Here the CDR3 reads CASSRTRNTEAFF. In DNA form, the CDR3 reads TGTGCCAGCTCTCGTACGCGAAACACTGAAGCTTTCTTT.

The CDR3 spells CASSFSGTEAFF. The CDR3 DNA is TGTGCCAGCAGCTTTTCGGGGACTGAAGCTTTCTTT. The chain recombines TRBV7-3 with TRBJ1-1; D is uncertain. CDR1 is SGHTA and CDR2 is FQGTGA in the germline V gene. Trimming removed 3 bases at V and 5 bases at J, with 7 bases between. The CDR3 sequence is 12 residues long.

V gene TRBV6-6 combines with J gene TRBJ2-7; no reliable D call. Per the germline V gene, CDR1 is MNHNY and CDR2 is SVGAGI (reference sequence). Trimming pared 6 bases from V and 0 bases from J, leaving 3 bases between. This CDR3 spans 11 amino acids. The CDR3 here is CASSGSYEQYF. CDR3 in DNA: TGTGCCAGCAGCGGCTCCTACGAGCAGTACTTC.

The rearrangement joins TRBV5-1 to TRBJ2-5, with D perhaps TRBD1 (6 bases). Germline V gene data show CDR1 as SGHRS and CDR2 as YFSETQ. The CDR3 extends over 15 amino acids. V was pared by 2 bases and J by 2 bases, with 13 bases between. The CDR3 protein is CASSFYFGQQETQYF. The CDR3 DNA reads TGCGCCAGCAGCTTTTACTTCGGACAGCAAGAGACCCAGTACTTC.

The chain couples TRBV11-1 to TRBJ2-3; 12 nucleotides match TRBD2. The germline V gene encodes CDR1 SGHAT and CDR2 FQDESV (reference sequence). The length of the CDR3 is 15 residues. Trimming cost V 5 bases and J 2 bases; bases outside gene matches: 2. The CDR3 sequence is CASSRLAGDTDTQYF. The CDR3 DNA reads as TGTGCCAGCAGCCGACTAGCGGGGGACACAGATACGCAGTATTTT.

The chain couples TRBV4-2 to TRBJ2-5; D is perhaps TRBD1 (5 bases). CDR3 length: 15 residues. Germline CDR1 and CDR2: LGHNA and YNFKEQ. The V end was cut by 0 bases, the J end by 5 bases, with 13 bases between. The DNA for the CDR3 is TGTGCCAGCAGCCAAGATATAGGCAGGGTGGAGACCCAGTACTTC. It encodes CASSQDIGRVETQYF.

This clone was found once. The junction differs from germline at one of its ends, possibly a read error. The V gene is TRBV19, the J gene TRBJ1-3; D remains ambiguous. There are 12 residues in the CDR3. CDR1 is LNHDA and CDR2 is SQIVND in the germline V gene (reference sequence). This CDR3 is CASSMGGIYPHF. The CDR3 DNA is TGTGCCAGTAGTATGGGAGGGATTTACCCTCATTTT.

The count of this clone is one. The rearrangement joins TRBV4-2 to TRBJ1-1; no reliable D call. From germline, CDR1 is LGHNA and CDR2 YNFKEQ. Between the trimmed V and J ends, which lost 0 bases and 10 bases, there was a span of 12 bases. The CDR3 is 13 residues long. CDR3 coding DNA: TGTGCCAGCAGCCAAGACCTGGGTAGCGGAGCTTTCTTT. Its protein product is CASSQDLGSGAFF.

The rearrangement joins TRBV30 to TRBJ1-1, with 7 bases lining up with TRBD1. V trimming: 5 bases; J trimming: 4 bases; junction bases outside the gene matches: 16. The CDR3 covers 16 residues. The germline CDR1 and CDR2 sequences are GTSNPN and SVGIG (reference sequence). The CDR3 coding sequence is TGTGCCTGGCGAATTCGACAGGGAGGTCTGGGCACTGAAGCTTTCTTT. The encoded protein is CAWRIRQGGLGTEAFF.

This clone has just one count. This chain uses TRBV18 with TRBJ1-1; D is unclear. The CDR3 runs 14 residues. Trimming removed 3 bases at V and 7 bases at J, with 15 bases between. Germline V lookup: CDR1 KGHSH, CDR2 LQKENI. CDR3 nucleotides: TGTGCCAGCTCACCGTCTCTAACCGCGCGTGAAGCTTTCTTT. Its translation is CASSPSLTAREAFF.